This T cell receptor (beta chain) was found in a study of a mutant IDH1 vaccine in newly diagnosed glioma. On this clone: Its antigen is unidentified.

Germline-derived CDR1 and CDR2 are SGHTA and FQGNSA. The V end was cut by 1 base, the J end by 1 base, with 13 bases between. The CDR3 length is 17 residues. Time point meaning: week 23, last vaccination. Topical imiquimod was applied with each vaccine dose, which held 300 ug of mutant IDH1 20-mer peptide. Generated by immunoSEQ multiplex PCR, the TCRdb table keeps only in-frame clones and is missing some. The sample contains 25,000 to 35,000 clones, over 80% of which appear only once. The TCR originated in a young woman with glioma. This specimen consisted of PBMCs, obtained from a glioma patient whose treatment included an IDH1 peptide vaccine. The V gene is TRBV7-2, the J gene TRBJ2-2; no definite D call. CDR3 DNA sequence: TGTGCCAGCAGCTTAGATATGGCCCCCCTGAACACCGGGGAGCTGTTTTTT. Its protein is CASSLDMAPLNTGELFF.